This T cell receptor beta chain emerged from a study of T cells in Graves' hyperthyroidism and ophthalmopathy. This clonotype is medium-sized (0.01 to 0.1%). The junction departs from the called germline gene at one end, perhaps through a read error. Template material for amplifying TCR beta CDR3 regions consisted of RNA transcripts. The HTBI primer set was used in a first-round RT-PCR of the TCR CDR3. A single record per CDR3 protein comes from TCRdb applying MiXCR to the multiplex PCR reads. The table lists more than 500,000 distinct CDR3 sequences, about 45% of them singletons. CDR3 length: 12 amino acids. Germline V gene sequence: CDR1 SNHLY, CDR2 FYNNEI.

Sequencing input: peripheral blood or thyroid tissue (not recorded which). V is TRBV2 and J is TRBJ2-1; no firm D call. The sequence came from an adult woman with Graves' disease, either hyperthyroidism or ophthalmopathy (not recorded which). DNA of the CDR3: TGTGCCAGCAGTTACTCCGACAATGAGCAGTTCTTC. Amino acids: CASSYSDNEQFF.